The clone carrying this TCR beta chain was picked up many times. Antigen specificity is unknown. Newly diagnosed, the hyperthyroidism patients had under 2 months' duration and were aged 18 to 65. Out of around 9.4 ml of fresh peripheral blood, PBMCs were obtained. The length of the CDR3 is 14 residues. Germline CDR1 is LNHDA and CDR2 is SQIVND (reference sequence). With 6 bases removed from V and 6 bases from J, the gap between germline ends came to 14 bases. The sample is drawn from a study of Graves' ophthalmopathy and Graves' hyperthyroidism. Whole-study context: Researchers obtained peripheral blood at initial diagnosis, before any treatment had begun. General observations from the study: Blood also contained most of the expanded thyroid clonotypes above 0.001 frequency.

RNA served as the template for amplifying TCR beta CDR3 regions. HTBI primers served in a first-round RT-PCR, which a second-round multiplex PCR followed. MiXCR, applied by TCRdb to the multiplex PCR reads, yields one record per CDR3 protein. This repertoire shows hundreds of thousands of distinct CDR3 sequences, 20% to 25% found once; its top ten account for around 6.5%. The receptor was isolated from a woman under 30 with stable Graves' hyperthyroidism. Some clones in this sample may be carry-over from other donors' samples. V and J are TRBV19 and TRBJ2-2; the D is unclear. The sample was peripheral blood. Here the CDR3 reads CASSRSLSAGELFF. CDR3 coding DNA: TGTGCCAGTAGCCGCTCCTTGTCGGCCGGGGAGCTGTTTTTT. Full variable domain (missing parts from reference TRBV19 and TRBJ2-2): DGGITQSPKYLFRKEGQNVTLSCEQNLNHDAMYWYRQDPGQGLRLIYYSQIVNDFQKGDIAEGYSVSREKKESFPLTVTSAQKNPTAFYLCASSRSLSAGELFFGEGSRLTVL.